This T cell receptor beta chain was captured in a study of regulatory T cells in long-lasting Graves disease (dated by TCRdb to about 2021). With respect to the entire study: Antithyroid drugs had been taken for less than 3 months by newly diagnosed Graves' disease patients. Patients with persistent Graves' disease were compared with patients with newly diagnosed Graves' disease using TCR sequencing and RNA sequencing of peripheral blood. The study was registered as a clinical trial and conducted in China. A total of about 35 samples underwent TCR sequencing: about 13 from persistent and about 20 from newly diagnosed Graves' disease patients.

With respect to this clonotype: This clone's antigen is unknown. No clone much larger than this one lies a single base away; base qualities are absent.

Its CDR3 holds 14 amino acids, cysteine through phenylalanine. Only CDR3 DNA remains: 42 bases, in frame from the first base. Trimming takes 6 bases off V and 8 bases off J; junction bases not matched to a gene: 7. Library method: multiplex PCR. TCRdb names Illumina HiSeq 4000 as the instrument used. To build TCR beta libraries, CDR3 regions were amplified by Arm-PCR using iRepertoire HTBI primers. Before sequencing, the PCR products underwent gel purification. In the authors' own workflow: Across samples, 62 TRBV and 14 TRBJ segments were identified and used for gene usage analysis of CDR3 amino acid clonotypes. COPE and FqMerger were used to merge filtered high-quality paired reads into contigs. Contigs were aligned with BLAST to IMGT TRBV, TRBD and TRBJ reference genes, and CDR3 was defined per IMGT. Clonotypes above 0.1% frequency were classified as highly expanded clones. Shannon entropy served as the measure of repertoire diversity, while the Gini coefficient captured V-J evenness. A clonotype was considered public if more than one individual shared it. In-frame beta chains were kept once TCRdb had trimmed the public reads at Q25 with fastp and called clones with MiXCR. Entries that share a CDR3 protein sequence are merged under the most common genes and DNA. The V and J calls were determined by TCRdb, not by the authors. For this sample the table gives hundreds of thousands of distinct CDR3 sequences, of which about 15% were detected only once. The ten biggest clones cover more than 10% of the sample.

The label giving this sample's time point can be read as: newly diagnosed GD, antithyroid drugs for less than 3 months. RNA was extracted from PBMCs in TRIzol for both TCR sequencing and RNA sequencing. The diagnosis of Graves' disease was made according to American Thyroid Association guidelines. Recruitment of patients was carried out at an endocrinology department in Xi'an, China. Each patient gave around 9 milliliters of peripheral blood, collected in an EDTA anticoagulant tube. PBMCs were isolated by Ficoll Paque Plus density gradient separation without further T cell sorting. RNA quality was checked with an Agilent 2100 Bioanalyzer and agarose gel, and concentration with a NanoDrop 2000. Overall study results and their limits: A larger number of public clonotypes was shared among persistent patients (2,741) than among newly diagnosed patients (roughly 980). The authors noted that the small sample size was a limitation that may lower accuracy. Peripheral blood alone was examined, since thyroid tissue, which constituted the primary lesion, could not be accessed. Persistent disease showed preferential use of TRBV28, TRBJ1-2 and TRBJ2-5, whereas newly diagnosed disease favored TRBV20-1 and TRBJ2-1. Compared with newly diagnosed patients, patients with persistent Graves' disease had lower TCR Shannon entropy and fewer highly expanded clones, which suggests clonal expansion. Sequencing and analysis were limited to the TCR beta chain.

This sample was also put to use in a study of T cells in Graves' hyperthyroidism and ophthalmopathy. According to the second study: Stable Graves' hyperthyroidism was defined as the absence of progression to ophthalmopathy over 18 months of follow-up. Hyperthyroidism patients were newly diagnosed, with disease duration under 2 months, and aged 18 to 65 years. The study excluded patients with uncontrolled infections, other autoimmune diseases, pregnancy or lactation. Diagnoses relied on clinical symptoms, serum thyroxine and TRAb, thyroid ultrasound and orbital computed tomography. For the first round of RT-PCR on the TCR CDR3, the HTBI primer set was used together with the Qiagen OneStep RT-PCR kit. Blood samples also contained most of the expanded thyroid clonotypes (frequency above 0.001), which suggests that blood repertoires may reflect thyroid immune responses. Ophthalmopathy was separated from stable hyperthyroidism by a 13 V-J signature model, with approximately 85% sensitivity and roughly 84% specificity obtained in cross-validation and 80%/75% obtained in testing. In validation, the model predicted progression to ophthalmopathy a median of around six months before onset, with roughly 71% sensitivity and just under 75% specificity. A discovery cohort of roughly 100 patients, 43 with Graves' ophthalmopathy and over 55 with stable Graves' hyperthyroidism, was used to find distinguishing TCR V-J signatures. An independent validation cohort of under 20 hyperthyroidism patients and about 16 patients who later progressed to ophthalmopathy tested prospective prediction of ophthalmopathy. The roughly 91 discovery patients were randomly divided into training and test sets at a 7:3 ratio. In addition, the study compared T-cell repertoires in thyroid tissue and in blood from about 6 Graves' hyperthyroidism patients. After blood sampling, hyperthyroidism patients were treated with methimazole at a starting dose of 30 mg daily, and ophthalmopathy patients were treated with high-dose intravenous methylprednisolone. Libraries were constructed in a second round of multiplex PCR, after which size selection and purification were carried out. Paired-end sequencing of the libraries was performed with 100 bp reads on an Illumina HiSeq2000. SOAPnuke was used to process the raw data, removing reads that contained adapters or uncalled bases, had a mean Phred below 15, or lacked an exact match to the constant primer or identifier. COPE v1.2.5 was used to merge the high-quality paired reads, and each unique nucleotide sequence was defined as a clonotype. MiTCR v1.1 was used to align the clonotypes against IMGT TRBV, TRBD and TRBJ reference segments. The analysis was restricted to V-J combinations with a frequency above 0.0001, which together covered about 99% of the repertoires. A TCS score was defined as the ratio between F50 (clonal expansion) and ExV (chaos), using BLOSUM62-based TCRdist between CDR3 peptides within each V-J. Welch's t-statistics and random forest reduced fewer than 600 V-J features to roughly 13, which were used in a naive Bayes classifier (R e1071). Sample size was not statistically predetermined, and blinding of investigators to group allocation was not performed. The paper reports TCR Vbeta CDR3 sequencing of 140 or so peripheral blood samples: fewer than 50 ophthalmopathy, over 70 hyperthyroidism and around 17 progressor patients.

Material: peripheral blood mononuclear cells (PBMCs), obtained at new diagnosis, from a patient treated with antithyroid drugs. The receptor comes from a man between 18 and 29 years old with Graves disease. Donor details come from another sample of the same person, matched by shared clones. The sequence is built from TRBV12-3 or TRBV12-4 and TRBJ1-3, with 10 central nucleotides matching TRBD1. CDR3 region: CASRPGTGEHTIYF. The DNA reads as follows: TGTGCCAGCAGGCCCGGGACAGGGGAGCACACCATATATTTT.